This TCR beta chain was captured in a study of blood T cell repertoires in COVID-19. The overall study: Specimens from acute and convalescent COVID-19 originated in the United States, Italy and Spain.

How the authors handled the data: Amplification of reference gene primers was used by the study to estimate nucleated cell counts. TCRdb's table, derived via immunoSEQ multiplex PCR, lists solely in-frame clones and lacks some. V, J and clone size derive from that table, while D and trimming were established from the DNA sequence. Among 85,000 to 90,000 clones, more than 60% were seen once, and the ten largest hold about 11%. This clonotype was obtained from a man between 70 and 80 years old with acute or convalescent COVID-19. Source material: peripheral blood.

CDR3 amino acids: CASSLDEGAGVDEQFF. The CDR3 nucleotides read TGTGCCAGCAGCTTAGATGAGGGGGCAGGGGTCGATGAGCAGTTCTTC. The chain recombines TRBV11-2 with TRBJ2-1; 7 nucleotides match TRBD1. The V segment lost 0 bases and the J segment 8 bases; nucleotides outside the gene matches: 10. Germline V gene data show CDR1 as SGHAT and CDR2 as FQNNGV. This CDR3 has 16 amino acids.